These T cell receptor beta chains were read from a single sample in a study of somatic mutations in cytotoxic T cells in rheumatoid arthritis. The repertoire was sequenced with immunoSEQ multiplex PCR; TCRdb's copy has only in-frame clones and lacks some. Of about 11,000 clones listed, over 65% were seen once; the top ten hold 8% to 10%. The sequenced sample was CD8+ T cells sorted from blood. These receptors all stem from a man between 65 and 85 years old in good health. CDR3s include the opening cysteine and the closing phenylalanine or tryptophan. Fields, in order: V gene, D gene, clone size, J gene, CDR3 protein, CDR3 DNA. D genes are given only for firm matches. Size values are once, few and many counts, or a class for expanded clones, and some rows have none.

>TRBV27|.|.|TRBJ2-7
CASSLADGYEQYF
TGTGCCAGCAGTTTGGCGGACGGCTACGAGCAGTACTTC
>TRBV27|.|.|TRBJ1-5
CASAPIEQYSNQPQHF
TGTGCCAGCGCGCCCATTGAACAGTATAGCAATCAGCCCCAGCATTTT
>TRBV27|.|.|TRBJ2-1
CASSFGRGNEQFF
TGTGCCAGCAGTTTCGGTAGGGGCAATGAGCAGTTCTTC
>TRBV7-2|.|.|TRBJ2-3
CASRKRGEHTDTQYF
TGTGCCAGCAGGAAAAGGGGGGAGCACACAGATACGCAGTATTTT
>TRBV11-3|TRBD1|.|TRBJ1-1
CASSPPGQPEAFF
TGTGCCAGCAGCCCACCGGGACAGCCTGAAGCTTTCTTT
>TRBV30|.|.|TRBJ1-2
CAWRASGVLRHYGYTF
TGTGCCTGGAGAGCCTCAGGGGTTTTACGGCACTATGGCTACACCTTC
>TRBV5-1|.|once|TRBJ2-7
CASSLTGSGYEQYF
TGCGCCAGCAGCTTGACGGGGAGCGGATACGAGCAGTACTTC
>TRBV9|.|.|TRBJ1-2
CASSAIPGQIYGYTF
TGTGCCAGCAGCGCTATACCCGGACAGATCTATGGCTACACCTTC
>TRBV7-2|.|.|TRBJ1-2
CASSNLPTAQNYGYTF
TGTGCCAGCAGCAATCTCCCGACAGCCCAAAACTATGGCTACACCTTC
>TRBV7-2|.|medium-sized|TRBJ2-7
CASSSLGGRTYEQYF
TGTGCCAGCAGCTCACTAGGAGGTAGGACCTACGAGCAGTACTTC
>TRBV19|.|.|TRBJ1-5
CASSIGGSSNQPQHF
TGTGCCAGTAGTATAGGGGGCTCGAGCAATCAGCCCCAGCATTTT
>TRBV7-9|.|.|TRBJ2-7
CASSFSYYEQYF
TGTGCCAGCAGCTTCTCCTACTACGAGCAGTACTTC
>TRBV11-2|.|.|TRBJ2-3
CASSSLDTQYF
TGTGCCAGCAGCTCATTAGATACGCAGTATTTT
>TRBV4-1|TRBD2|few|TRBJ2-7
CASSQGGGSSYEQYF
TGCGCCAGCAGCCAAGGGGGCGGGAGCTCCTACGAGCAGTACTTC
>TRBV28|.|once|TRBJ2-7
CASSSTSYEQYF
TGTGCCAGCAGTTCCACCTCCTACGAGCAGTACTTC
>TRBV11-3|.|.|TRBJ2-7
CASSLGVAYEQYF
TGTGCCAGCAGCTTAGGCGTGGCCTACGAGCAGTACTTC
>TRBV5-3|.|.|TRBJ2-3
CARSLAPWFRDTQYF
TGTGCCAGAAGCTTGGCCCCCTGGTTCCGAGATACGCAGTATTTT
>TRBV19|.|.|TRBJ2-1
CASSITPFNEQFF
TGTGCCAGTAGTATAACCCCGTTCAATGAGCAGTTCTTC
>TRBV10-3|TRBD1|.|TRBJ2-3
CAISESPGQGADTQYF
TGTGCCATCAGTGAGTCGCCGGGACAGGGGGCTGATACGCAGTATTTT
>TRBV28|.|.|TRBJ2-1
CASSDPALTYNEQFF
TGTGCCAGCAGTGACCCCGCCCTGACCTACAATGAGCAGTTCTTC
>TRBV9|.|.|TRBJ2-1
CASSGTLRDEQFF
TGTGCCAGCAGCGGTACCCTTAGGGATGAGCAGTTCTTC
>TRBV9|.|once|TRBJ2-2
CASSAIGGTGELFF
TGTGCCAGCAGCGCGATTGGTGGCACCGGGGAGCTGTTTTTT
>TRBV14|TRBD2|.|TRBJ2-1
CASSLLAGIANEQFF
TGTGCCAGCAGCCTTCTAGCGGGGATCGCCAATGAGCAGTTCTTC
>TRBV7-2|TRBD2|.|TRBJ2-5
CASSFLPGGGETQYF
TGTGCCAGCAGCTTCCTTCCGGGAGGGGGAGAGACCCAGTACTTC
>TRBV27|.|.|TRBJ2-1
CASSFNMQEQFF
TGTGCCAGCAGTTTTAATATGCAGGAACAGTTCTTC
>TRBV6-1|TRBD1|.|TRBJ1-5
CASREPGQPRNQPQHF
TGTGCCAGCAGAGAACCGGGACAGCCGCGTAATCAGCCCCAGCATTTT
>TRBV30|TRBD2|once|TRBJ2-7
CAWSSLGTSGGEEYF
TGTGCCTGGAGTTCCCTCGGGACTAGCGGGGGGGAAGAGTACTTC
>TRBV6-4|.|medium-sized|TRBJ2-3
CASSEDGSTDTQYF
TGTGCCAGCAGTGAGGACGGAAGCACAGATACGCAGTATTTT
>TRBV13|.|.|TRBJ2-1
CASSSVPNEQFF
TGTGCCAGCAGCTCCGTGCCGAATGAGCAGTTCTTC
>TRBV4-3|.|.|TRBJ2-5
CASSLGRGGEVETQYF
TGCGCCAGCAGCCTGGGGAGAGGGGGGGAGGTGGAGACCCAGTACTTC
>TRBV6-6|.|.|TRBJ1-2
CATGDYLNYGYTF
TGTGCCACGGGGGATTACCTGAACTATGGCTACACCTTC
>TRBV6-4|TRBD1|large|TRBJ2-2
CASSVNRGDTGELFF
TGTGCCAGCAGTGTAAACAGGGGGGACACCGGGGAGCTGTTTTTT